A single sample is the source of the 14 T cell receptor beta chains below, sequenced in a study of a mutant IDH1 vaccine in newly diagnosed glioma. Time point noted: week 23, last vaccination. One vaccine dose held 300 ug of mutant IDH1 20-mer peptide and came with topical imiquimod. Their antigens remain unidentified. The assay was immunoSEQ multiplex PCR, and TCRdb's table has in-frame clones only and misses some. Here the sample spans 75,000 to 80,000 clones, 85% to 90% being singletons. This specimen consisted of PBMCs, obtained from a glioma patient whose treatment included an IDH1 peptide vaccine. These receptors came from a woman aged 45 to 65 with glioma.

The rearrangement joins TRBV28 to TRBJ1-5; 8 bases line up with TRBD1. This CDR3 spans 13 amino acids. Trimming cost V 6 bases and J 7 bases; bases outside gene matches: 5. Germline CDR1 MDHEN, CDR2 SYDVKM. The CDR3 loop reads CASRDREYQPQHF. The CDR3 nucleotides read TGTGCCAGCAGGGACAGGGAATACCAGCCCCAGCATTTT.

The CDR3 bases are TGTGCCACCAGCAGAGATGCAGGGCCCTACGAGCAGTACTTC. Translating gives CATSRDAGPYEQYF. The V call is TRBV15, the J call TRBJ2-7; maybe TRBD1 (5 bases). The CDR3 loop spans 14 amino acids. CDR1 LNHNV and CDR2 YYDKDF come from the germline V gene (reference sequence). V dropped 0 bases and J dropped 2 bases, with 8 bases sitting between them.

CDR3 in amino acids: CASSLGGLADNEQFF. CDR3 DNA: TGTGCCAGCAGTTTAGGGGGACTAGCGGACAATGAGCAGTTCTTC. The chain is built from TRBV27 and TRBJ2-1; 11 bases are a match to TRBD2. The CDR3 has 15 amino acids. J lost 5 bases, V lost 2 bases, and 2 bases had no gene match. Germline V gives CDR1 MNHEY, CDR2 SMNVEV (reference sequence).

Here the CDR3 reads CASSLSRDTGELFF. The CDR3 nucleotides are TGTGCCAGCAGCTTATCCAGGGACACCGGGGAGCTGTTTTTT. The gene calls are TRBV11-2 and TRBJ2-2; the D gene is possibly TRBD1 (5 bases). The CDR3 has 14 residues. Looked up from germline, CDR1 is SGHAT and CDR2 is FQNNGV. V was cut by 2 bases and J by 3 bases, with 7 bases left in between.

This clone appeared a few times. This rearrangement joins TRBV18 to TRBJ1-1, with TRBD1 matching over 8 bases. This CDR3 is built from 14 residues. Losses at the gene ends were 3 bases for V and 2 bases for J; bases not matched to a gene: 2. Germline V gives CDR1 KGHSH, CDR2 LQKENI. CDR3 amino acids: CASSPDRVNTEAFF. CDR3 coding DNA: TGTGCCAGCTCACCGGACAGGGTTAACACTGAAGCTTTCTTT.

The V call is TRBV5-6, the J call TRBJ1-2; 7 bases are shared with TRBD1. The CDR3 runs to 14 residues. Per the germline V gene, CDR1 is SGHDT and CDR2 is YYEEEE. With V trimmed by 6 bases and J by 0 bases, 5 bases remained unmatched. The CDR3 region is CASTLGGTNYGYTF. As DNA, the CDR3 is TGTGCCAGCACCCTAGGGGGCACTAACTATGGCTACACCTTC.

The chain combines TRBV6-1 with TRBJ2-3, with a weak D call TRBD2 (7 bases). CDR1 is MNHNS, CDR2 SASEGT, per germline. The CDR3 sequence is 17 residues long. V lost 0 bases and J 1 base, leaving 14 bases between the germline ends. The CDR3 nucleotides read TGTGCCAGCAGTGAAGCGGGAAGGGGGGGGCGCACAGATACGCAGTATTTT. This gives the protein CASSEAGRGGRTDTQYF.

The chain has TRBV10-1 and TRBJ2-5, with 10 nucleotides matching TRBD2. This CDR3 has 15 amino acids. Germline loops: CDR1 WNHNN, CDR2 SYGVQD (reference sequence). V was pared by 4 bases and J by 5 bases, with 7 bases of the junction left unmatched. DNA for the CDR3: TGCGCCAGCAGTGGTTCTAGCGGGAGCGGGGAGACCCAGTACTTC. It yields the protein CASSGSSGSGETQYF.

This clone was counted between two and nine times. The chain recombines TRBV10-3 with TRBJ1-1, with D possibly matching TRBD1 (5 bases). The CDR3 runs 13 residues. Germline-derived CDR1 and CDR2 are ENHRY and SYGVKD. V gave up 9 bases and J gave up 1 base, with 12 bases separating them. Here the CDR3 reads CAIWDAGNTEAFF. Written as DNA, the CDR3 is TGTGCCATTTGGGACGCCGGGAACACTGAAGCTTTCTTT.

V and J are TRBV7-9 and TRBJ1-4, with D hard to call. From germline, CDR1 is SEHNR and CDR2 FQNEAQ (reference sequence). The V and J ends lost 0 bases and 7 bases respectively, with 18 bases between them. The CDR3 has 17 residues. The CDR3 nucleotides read TGTGCCAGCAGCTTAGCGCAAGGCCATACCTTTATTGAAAAACTGTTTTTT. Protein sequence: CASSLAQGHTFIEKLFF.

This clone was counted a single time. The chain is built from TRBV28 and TRBJ2-7; the D gene is possibly TRBD2 (5 bases). V shed 7 bases and J shed 6 bases, with 13 bases lying between them. Germline V gene lookup returns CDR1 MDHEN and CDR2 SYDVKM. The CDR3 totals 12 residues. This CDR3 is CASNPLGGEQYF. CDR3 in DNA: TGTGCCAGCAACCCCCTAGGAGGCGAGCAGTACTTC. Complete variable domain (other parts from reference TRBV28 and TRBJ2-7): DVKVTQSSRYLVKRTGEKVFLECVQDMDHENMFWYRQDPGLGLRLIYFSYDVKMKEKGDIPEGYSVSREKKERFSLILESASTNQTSMYLCASNPLGGEQYFGPGTRLTVT.

The sample holds one count of this clone. This chain joins TRBV7-9 and TRBJ1-1; D is ambiguous. In germline, CDR1 is SEHNR, CDR2 FQNEAQ (reference sequence). CDR3 length: 15 residues. Trimming took off 3 bases at V and 1 base at J, with 12 bases between the two ends. This CDR3 reads CASSFTRTENTEAFF. The CDR3, as DNA: TGTGCCAGCAGCTTCACGAGGACCGAGAACACTGAAGCTTTCTTT.

The V gene is TRBV6-6, the J gene TRBJ2-5; TRBD2 might be the D (5 bases). V was cut by 0 bases and J by 2 bases, with 7 bases left in between. Germline V CDR1 and CDR2: MNHNY, SVGAGI (reference sequence). CDR3 length: 14 residues. The CDR3 loop is CASSYSLAQETQYF. CDR3 bases: TGTGCCAGCAGTTACTCGCTAGCTCAAGAGACCCAGTACTTC.

This clone was counted only a few times. The V call is TRBV10-1, the J call TRBJ2-7; D unresolved. Germline V gene sequence: CDR1 WNHNN, CDR2 SYGVQD (reference sequence). The CDR3 extends over 13 amino acids. V was trimmed by 0 bases and J by 5 bases, leaving 8 bases between them. CDR3 nucleotide sequence: TGCGCCAGCAGTGAGTCCGGGTTCCACGAGCAGTACTTC. Translation gives CASSESGFHEQYF.